Reported below is one T cell receptor (beta chain). Using immunoSEQ multiplex PCR, the repertoire was profiled, and TCRdb retains in-frame clones only, with some absent. The sample lists about 89,000 clones, under 95% occurring once. This record belongs to a study of T cell changes during pregnancy in multiple sclerosis. The sequencing used peripheral blood, collected after pregnancy. The clonotype was recovered from a female donor in good health, enrolled as a control in a pregnancy study.

CDR3 in amino acids: CASSTTGGRYNEQFF. In DNA, the CDR3 is TGTGCCAGCAGTACGACAGGGGGTCGATACAATGAGCAGTTCTTC. V usage is TRBV6-5 and J usage is TRBJ2-1, with 9 nucleotides matching TRBD1. V was pared by 5 bases and J by 4 bases, with 6 bases of the junction left unmatched. From germline, CDR1 is MNHEY and CDR2 SVGAGI. This CDR3 is 15 amino acids long.